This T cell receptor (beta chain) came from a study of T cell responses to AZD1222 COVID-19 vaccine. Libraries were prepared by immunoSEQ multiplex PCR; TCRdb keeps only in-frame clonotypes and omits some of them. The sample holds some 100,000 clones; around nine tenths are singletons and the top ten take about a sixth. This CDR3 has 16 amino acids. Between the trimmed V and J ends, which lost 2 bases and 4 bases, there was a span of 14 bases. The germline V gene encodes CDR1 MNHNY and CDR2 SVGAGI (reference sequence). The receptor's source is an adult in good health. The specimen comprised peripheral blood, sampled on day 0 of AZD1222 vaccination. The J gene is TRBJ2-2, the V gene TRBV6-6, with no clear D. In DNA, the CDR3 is TGTGCCAGCAGTTACATCCCAGGTTATGCCACCGGGGAGCTGTTTTTT. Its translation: CASSYIPGYATGELFF.